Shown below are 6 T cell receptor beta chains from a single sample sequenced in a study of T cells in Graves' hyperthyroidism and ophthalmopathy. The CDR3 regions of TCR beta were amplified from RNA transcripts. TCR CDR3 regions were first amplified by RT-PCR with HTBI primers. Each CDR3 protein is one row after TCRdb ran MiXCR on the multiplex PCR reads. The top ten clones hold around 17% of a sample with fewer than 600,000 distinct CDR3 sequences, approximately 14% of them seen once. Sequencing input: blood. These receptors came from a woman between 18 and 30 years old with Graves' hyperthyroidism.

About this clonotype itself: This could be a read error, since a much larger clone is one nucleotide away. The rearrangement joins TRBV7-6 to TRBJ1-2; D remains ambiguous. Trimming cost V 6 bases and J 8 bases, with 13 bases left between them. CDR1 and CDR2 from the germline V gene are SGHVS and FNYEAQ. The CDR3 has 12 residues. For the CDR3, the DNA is TGTGCCAGCAGACCCGCCCCAGACGGCTACACCTTC. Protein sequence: CASRPAPDGYTF. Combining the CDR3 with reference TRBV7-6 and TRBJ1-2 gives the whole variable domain GAGVSQSPRYKVTKRGQDVALRCDPISGHVSLYWYRQALGQGPEFLTYFNYEAQQDKSGLPNDRFSAERPEGSISTLTIQRTEQRDSAMYRCASRPAPDGYTFGSGTRLTVV.

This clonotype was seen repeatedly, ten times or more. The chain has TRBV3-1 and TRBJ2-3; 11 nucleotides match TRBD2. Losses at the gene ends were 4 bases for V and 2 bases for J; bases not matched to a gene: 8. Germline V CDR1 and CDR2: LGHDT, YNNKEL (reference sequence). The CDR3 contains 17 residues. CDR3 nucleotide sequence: TGTGCCAGCAGCCGTATACTAGCGGGAGATGACACAGATACGCAGTATTTT. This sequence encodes CASSRILAGDDTDTQYF.

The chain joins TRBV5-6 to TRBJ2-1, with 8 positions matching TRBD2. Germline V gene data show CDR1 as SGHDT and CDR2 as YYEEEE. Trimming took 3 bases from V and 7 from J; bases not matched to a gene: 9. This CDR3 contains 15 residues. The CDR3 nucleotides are TGTGCCAGCAGCTCCTATCCAGCGGGAGATAATGAGCAGTTCTTC. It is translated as CASSSYPAGDNEQFF.

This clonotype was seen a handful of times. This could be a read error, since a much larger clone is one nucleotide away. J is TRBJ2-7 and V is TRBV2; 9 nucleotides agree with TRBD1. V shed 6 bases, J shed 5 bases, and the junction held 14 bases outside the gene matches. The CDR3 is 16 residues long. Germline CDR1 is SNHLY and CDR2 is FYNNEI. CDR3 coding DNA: TGTGCCAGCAGCGGGGCGGTAGACAGGGGGGTCGACGAGCAGTACTTC. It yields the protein CASSGAVDRGVDEQYF.

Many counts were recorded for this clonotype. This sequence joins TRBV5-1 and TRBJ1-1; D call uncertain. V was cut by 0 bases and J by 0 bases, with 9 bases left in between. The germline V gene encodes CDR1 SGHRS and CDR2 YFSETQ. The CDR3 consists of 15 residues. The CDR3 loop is CASSLGAHMNTEAFF. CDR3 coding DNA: TGCGCCAGCAGCTTGGGGGCCCATATGAACACTGAAGCTTTCTTT. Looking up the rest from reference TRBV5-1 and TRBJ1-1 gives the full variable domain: KAGVTQTPRYLIKTRGQQVTLSCSPISGHRSVSWYQQTPGQGLQFLFEYFSETQRNKGNFPGRFSGRQFSNSRSEMNVSTLELGDSALYLCASSLGAHMNTEAFFGQGTRLTVV.

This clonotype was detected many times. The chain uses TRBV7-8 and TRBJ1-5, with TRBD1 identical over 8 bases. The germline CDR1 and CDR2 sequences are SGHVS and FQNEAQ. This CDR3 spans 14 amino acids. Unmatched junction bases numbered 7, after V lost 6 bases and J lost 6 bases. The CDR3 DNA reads TGTGCCAGCAGTCACAGGGGGTCAGGTCAGCCCCAGCATTTT. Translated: CASSHRGSGQPQHF. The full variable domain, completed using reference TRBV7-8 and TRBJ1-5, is GAGVSQSPRYKVAKRGQDVALRCDPISGHVSLFWYQQALGQGPEFLTYFQNEAQLDKSGLPSDRFFAERPEGSVSTLKIQRTQQEDSAVYLCASSHRGSGQPQHFGDGTRLSIL.